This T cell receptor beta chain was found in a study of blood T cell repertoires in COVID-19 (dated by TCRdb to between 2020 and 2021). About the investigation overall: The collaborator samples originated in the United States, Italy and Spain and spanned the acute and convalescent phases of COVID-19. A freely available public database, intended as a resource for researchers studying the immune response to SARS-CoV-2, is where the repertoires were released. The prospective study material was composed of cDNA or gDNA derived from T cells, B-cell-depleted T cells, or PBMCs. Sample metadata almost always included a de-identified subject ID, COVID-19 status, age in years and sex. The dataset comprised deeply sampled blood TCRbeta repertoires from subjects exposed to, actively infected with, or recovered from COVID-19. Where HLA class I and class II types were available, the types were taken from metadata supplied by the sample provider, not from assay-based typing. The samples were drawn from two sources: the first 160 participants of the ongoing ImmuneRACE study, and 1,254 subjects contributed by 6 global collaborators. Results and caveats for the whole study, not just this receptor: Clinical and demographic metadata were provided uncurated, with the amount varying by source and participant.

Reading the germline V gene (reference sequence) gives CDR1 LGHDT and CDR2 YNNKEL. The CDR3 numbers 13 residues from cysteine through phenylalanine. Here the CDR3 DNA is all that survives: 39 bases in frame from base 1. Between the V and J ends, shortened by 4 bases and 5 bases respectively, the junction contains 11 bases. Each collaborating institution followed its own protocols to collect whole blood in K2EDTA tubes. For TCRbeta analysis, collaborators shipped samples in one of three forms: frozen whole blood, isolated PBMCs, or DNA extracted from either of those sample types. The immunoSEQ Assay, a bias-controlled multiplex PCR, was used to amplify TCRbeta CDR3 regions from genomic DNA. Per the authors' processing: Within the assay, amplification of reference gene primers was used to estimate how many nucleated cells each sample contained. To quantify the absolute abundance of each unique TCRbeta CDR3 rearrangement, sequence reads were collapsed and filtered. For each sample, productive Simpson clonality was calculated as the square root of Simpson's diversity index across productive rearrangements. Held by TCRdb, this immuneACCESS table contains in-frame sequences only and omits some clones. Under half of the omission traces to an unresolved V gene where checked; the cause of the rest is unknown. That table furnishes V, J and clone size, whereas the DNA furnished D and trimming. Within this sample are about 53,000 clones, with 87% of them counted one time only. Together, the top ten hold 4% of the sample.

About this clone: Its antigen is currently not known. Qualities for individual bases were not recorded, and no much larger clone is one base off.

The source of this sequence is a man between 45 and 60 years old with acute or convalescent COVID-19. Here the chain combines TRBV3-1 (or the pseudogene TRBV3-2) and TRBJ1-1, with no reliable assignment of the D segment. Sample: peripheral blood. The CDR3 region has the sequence CASSLTTFTEAFF. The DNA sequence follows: TGTGCCAGCAGCCTAACGACTTTTACTGAAGCTTTCTTT.